The sequence of this TCR beta chain was determined in a study of control samples from healthy donors and cancer patients. TCRdb keeps only in-frame clones here, not all; method: immunoSEQ multiplex PCR. This table has around 94,000 clones, approximately 86% appearing once. The CDR3 loop spans 13 amino acids. Germline assignment: CDR1 SGHNT and CDR2 YYREEE (reference sequence). The ends were cut back, 0 bases at V and 4 bases at J, with 4 bases in the middle. The source is a woman between 50 and 59 years old in good health. The sequenced material came from blood. This sequence joins TRBV5-4 and TRBJ1-4; D uncertain. The CDR3 spells CASSLGLNEKLFF. As DNA, the CDR3 is TGTGCCAGCAGCTTGGGGCTTAATGAAAAACTGTTTTTT.